Each of the 8 T cell receptor beta chains below was sequenced from the same sample in a study of T-cell reconstitution after alpha-beta-depleted transplantation in children. A library of TCRbeta sequences, prepared with unique molecular identifiers, was generated. TCRdb ran MiXCR on the PCR reads and lists one entry per CDR3 protein. The sample holds some 400,000 distinct CDR3 sequences, roughly 22% seen once. Specimen: PBMCs from the stem cell graft donor, collected from the stem cell graft. These receptors originate from a human donor who donated a stem cell graft to a child with acute myeloid leukemia.

This clonotype occurred a few times. CDR3 in DNA: TGTGCCAGCAGCCCCGAACGGAAGCTACCCGGGAACAATGAGCAGTTCTTC. The encoded protein is CASSPERKLPGNNEQFF. The chain has TRBV4-2 and TRBJ2-1; tentatively, D is TRBD2 (5 bases). CDR1 and CDR2 (germline): LGHNA, YNFKEQ. CDR3 size: 17 residues. V was shortened by 4 bases and J by 5 bases, with 21 bases between the two germline ends.

This clonotype was recorded at least ten times. The rearrangement links TRBV20-1 to TRBJ2-3; 7 positions match TRBD2. The V and J ends lost 6 bases and 7 bases, in that order; junction bases with no gene match: 4. The CDR3 sequence is 11 residues long. Germline assignment: CDR1 DFQATT and CDR2 SNEGSKA (reference sequence). The CDR3 sequence is CSAPLAHTQYF. As DNA, the CDR3 is TGCAGTGCACCACTAGCGCATACGCAGTATTTT.

Ten or more counts support this clonotype. The genes are TRBV25-1 and TRBJ2-1, with 8 positions matching TRBD2. Germline loops: CDR1 MGHDK, CDR2 SYGVNS. The CDR3 is 14 amino acids. Losses at the gene ends were 7 bases for V and 2 bases for J; bases not matched to a gene: 4. The CDR3 bases are TGTGCCAGCAATGCGGGAGGAACCTACAATGAGCAGTTCTTC. Residues: CASNAGGTYNEQFF.

This clonotype was counted a few times. The rearrangement joins TRBV15 to TRBJ1-5; 8 bases match TRBD1. J gave up 0 bases and V 4 bases, and 8 bases lay outside the gene matches. From germline, CDR1 is LNHNV and CDR2 YYDKDF (reference sequence). The CDR3 covers 17 residues. CDR3 sequence (DNA): TGTGCCACCAGCAAGTCCCAGGGGGCTTATAGCAATCAGCCCCAGCATTTT. Its protein product is CATSKSQGAYSNQPQHF. The variable domain in full, with the rest retrieved from reference TRBV15 and TRBJ1-5, is DAMVIQNPRYQVTQFGKPVTLSCSQTLNHNVMYWYQQKSSQAPKLLFHYYDKDFNNEADTPDNFQSRRPNTSFCFLDIRSPGLGDTAMYLCATSKSQGAYSNQPQHFGDGTRLSIL.

This clonotype was observed a few times. The chain couples TRBV29-1 to TRBJ2-1; TRBD2 might be the D (6 bases). V lost 6 bases and J lost 0, with 27 bases in between. CDR3 size: 19 residues. Germline CDR1 reads SQVTM; CDR2 reads ANQGSEA. The CDR3 sequence is CSVLAAGYRAGSSYNEQFF. The DNA of the CDR3 is TGCAGCGTGCTTGCAGCAGGGTATCGGGCGGGGAGCTCCTACAATGAGCAGTTCTTC.

In its sample, this clonotype was seen many times. V gene TRBV12-3 or TRBV12-4 combines with J gene TRBJ2-1, with D unresolved. The ends were cut back, 3 bases at V and 2 bases at J, with 20 bases in the middle. This CDR3 is 18 amino acids long. The CDR3 loop reads CASSFQTSSGGAYNEQFF. The CDR3, as DNA: TGTGCCAGCAGTTTTCAGACATCCTCGGGCGGCGCCTACAATGAGCAGTTCTTC.

This chain links TRBV20-1 with TRBJ2-1; D gene unclear. Trimming took off 5 bases at V and 7 bases at J, with 12 bases between the two ends. From germline, CDR1 is DFQATT and CDR2 SNEGSKA (reference sequence). The CDR3 length is 12 residues. The CDR3 DNA reads TGCAGTGCTGATCTTCTAGGGAATGAGCAGTTCTTC. Translation gives CSADLLGNEQFF.

This clonotype occurred many times. The rearrangement joins TRBV29-1 to TRBJ1-5; no firm D call. The CDR3 length is 13 residues. V was shortened by 5 bases and J by 1 base, with 9 bases between the two germline ends. Germline V gene data show CDR1 as SQVTM and CDR2 as ANQGSEA. CDR3 sequence reads: CSVLDGSNQPQHF. CDR3 DNA: TGCAGCGTTTTGGACGGCAGCAATCAGCCCCAGCATTTT.